This T cell receptor beta chain was profiled in a study of OX40 agonist ivuxolimab in advanced cancers. Study at large: The patients received ivuxolimab by intravenous route every 2 weeks at 0.01 to 10 mg/kg.

Worth noting for this clone: The antigen is not known.

Libraries were prepared by immunoSEQ multiplex PCR; TCRdb keeps only in-frame clonotypes and omits some of them. The sample lists 50,000 to 65,000 clones; roughly 86% were seen once. Germline-derived CDR1 and CDR2 are MDHEN and SYDVKM. This CDR3 region has 15 residues. The V and J ends lost 2 bases and 7 bases respectively, with 14 bases between them. The timepoints at which blood was sampled were baseline, cycle 4 day 1, and cycle 7 day 1. Study-wide results and caveats: By week 6 at 0.1 to 3.0 mg/kg, blood CD4+ and CD8+ T cells had expanded clonally.

The material was CD4+ or CD8+ T cells sorted from blood, obtained in a trial of the OX40 agonist ivuxolimab. V is TRBV28 and J is TRBJ1-4; no reliable D call. The receptor was isolated from an adult with an advanced solid tumor such as melanoma, head and neck, liver or kidney cancer. The CDR3 loop reads CASSLDPRFAEKLFF. CDR3 DNA sequence: TGTGCCAGCAGTTTAGACCCCCGTTTCGCTGAAAAACTGTTTTTT.